This note documents a single T cell receptor (beta chain) sequence. The antigen remains unidentified. Collection of blood occurred at baseline, at cycle 4 day 1, and at cycle 7 day 1. This entry is derived from a study of OX40 agonist ivuxolimab in advanced cancers. Study in general: Patients undergoing dose escalation presented with hepatocellular carcinoma, melanoma, renal cell or head and neck cancer. Those enrolled were 82.7% male, with a mean age of about 66 years and ages from roughly 20 to 85.

Per the germline V gene, CDR1 is DFQATT and CDR2 is SNEGSKA (reference sequence). Trimming stripped 5 bases from V and 4 bases from J, with 8 bases between. The CDR3 covers 11 residues. Study outcomes and limitations: Nonresponders, in some cases, also had low normalized T-cell clonal expansion.

Profiled with immunoSEQ multiplex PCR; TCRdb holds only in-frame clones, not every one. The sample shows approximately 91,000 clones, around 88% of them seen only once. V and J are TRBV20-1 and TRBJ2-5; D remains ambiguous. This clonotype originated in an adult with an advanced solid tumor such as melanoma, head and neck, liver or kidney cancer. The sample in question was CD4+ or CD8+ T cells sorted from blood, obtained in a trial of the OX40 agonist ivuxolimab. The CDR3 region has the DNA TGCAGTGCTCGACCGGGAGAGACCCAGTACTTC. This gives the protein CSARPGETQYF.